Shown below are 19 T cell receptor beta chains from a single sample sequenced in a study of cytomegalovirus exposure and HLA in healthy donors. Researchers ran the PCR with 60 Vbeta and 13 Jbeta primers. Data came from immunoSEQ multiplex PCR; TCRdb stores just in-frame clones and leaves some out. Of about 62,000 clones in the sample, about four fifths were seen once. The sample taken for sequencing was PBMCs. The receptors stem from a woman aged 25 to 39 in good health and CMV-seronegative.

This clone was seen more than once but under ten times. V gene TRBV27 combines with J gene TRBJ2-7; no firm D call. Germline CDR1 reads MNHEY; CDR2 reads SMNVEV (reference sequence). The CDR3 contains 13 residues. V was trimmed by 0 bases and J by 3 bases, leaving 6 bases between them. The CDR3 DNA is TGTGCCAGCAGTTTATCGGGCCGCTACGAGCAGTACGTC. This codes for CASSLSGRYEQYV.

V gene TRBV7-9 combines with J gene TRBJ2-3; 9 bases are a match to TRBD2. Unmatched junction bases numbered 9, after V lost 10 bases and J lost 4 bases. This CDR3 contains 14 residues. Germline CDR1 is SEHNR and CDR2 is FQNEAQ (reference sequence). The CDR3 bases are TGTGCCACCCGATGGGCGGGAGGGGCAGATACGCAGTATTTT. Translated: CATRWAGGADTQYF.

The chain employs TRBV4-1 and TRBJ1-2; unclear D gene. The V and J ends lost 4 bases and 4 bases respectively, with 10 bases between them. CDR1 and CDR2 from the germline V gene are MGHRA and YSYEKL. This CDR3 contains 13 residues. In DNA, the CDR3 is TGCGCCAGCAGCCCAACCCTAGGCTATGGCTACACCTTC. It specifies CASSPTLGYGYTF.

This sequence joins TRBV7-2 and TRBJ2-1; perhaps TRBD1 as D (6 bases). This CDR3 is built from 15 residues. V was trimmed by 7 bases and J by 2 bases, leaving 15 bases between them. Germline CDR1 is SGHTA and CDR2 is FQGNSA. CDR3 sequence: CASTETGQPYNEQFF. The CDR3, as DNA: TGTGCCAGCACCGAAACAGGACAGCCCTACAATGAGCAGTTCTTC. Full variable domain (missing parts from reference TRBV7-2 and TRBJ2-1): GAGVSQSPSNKVTEKGKDVELRCDPISGHTALYWYRQSLGQGLEFLIYFQGNSAPDKSGLPSDRFSAERTGGSVSTLTIQRTQQEDSAVYLCASTETGQPYNEQFFGPGTRLTVL.

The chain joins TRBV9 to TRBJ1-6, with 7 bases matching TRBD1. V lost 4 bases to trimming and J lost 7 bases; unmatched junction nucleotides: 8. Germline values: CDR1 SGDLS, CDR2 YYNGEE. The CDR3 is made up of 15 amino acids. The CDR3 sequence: CASSIEGAFNSPLHF. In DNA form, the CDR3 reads TGTGCCAGCAGCATTGAGGGGGCCTTCAATTCACCCCTCCACTTT.

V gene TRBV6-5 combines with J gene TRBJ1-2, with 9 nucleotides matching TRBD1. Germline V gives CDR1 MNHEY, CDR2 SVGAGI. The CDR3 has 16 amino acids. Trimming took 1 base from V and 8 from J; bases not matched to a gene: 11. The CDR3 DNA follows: TGTGCCAGCAGTTACTTCGCCGGACAGGGGATAATAGGCTACACCTTC. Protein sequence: CASSYFAGQGIIGYTF.

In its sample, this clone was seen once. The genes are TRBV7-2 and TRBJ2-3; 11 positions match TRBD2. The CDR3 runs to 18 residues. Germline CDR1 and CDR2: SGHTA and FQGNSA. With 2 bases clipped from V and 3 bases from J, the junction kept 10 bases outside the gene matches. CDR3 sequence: CASSLTRLAGKITDTQYF. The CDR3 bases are TGTGCCAGCAGCTTAACCCGACTAGCGGGGAAGATAACAGATACGCAGTATTTT.

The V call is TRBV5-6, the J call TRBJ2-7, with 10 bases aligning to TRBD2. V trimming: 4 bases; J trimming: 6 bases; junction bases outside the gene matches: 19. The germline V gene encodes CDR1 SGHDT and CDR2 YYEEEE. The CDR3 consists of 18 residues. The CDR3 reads CASSPDASGSISRGEQYF. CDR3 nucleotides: TGTGCCAGCAGCCCGGACGCTAGCGGGAGTATTTCGAGGGGCGAGCAGTACTTC.

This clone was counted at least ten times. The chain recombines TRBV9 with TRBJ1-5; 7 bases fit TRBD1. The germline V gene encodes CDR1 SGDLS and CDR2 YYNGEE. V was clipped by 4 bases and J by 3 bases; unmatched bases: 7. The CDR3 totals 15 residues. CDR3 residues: CASSRTGTDNQPQHF. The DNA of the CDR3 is TGTGCCAGCAGCAGGACAGGAACCGACAATCAGCCCCAGCATTTT. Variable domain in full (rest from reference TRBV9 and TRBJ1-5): DSGVTQTPKHLITATGQRVTLRCSPRSGDLSVYWYQQSLDQGLQFLIQYYNGEERAKGNILERFSAQQFPDLHSELNLSSLELGDSALYFCASSRTGTDNQPQHFGDGTRLSIL.

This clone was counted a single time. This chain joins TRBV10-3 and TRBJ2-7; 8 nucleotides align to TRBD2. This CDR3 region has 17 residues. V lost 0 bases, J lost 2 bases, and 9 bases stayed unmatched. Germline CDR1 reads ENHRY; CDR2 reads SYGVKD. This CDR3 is CAISESLAAGGAYEQYF. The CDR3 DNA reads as TGTGCCATCAGTGAGTCGTTAGCGGCGGGAGGCGCCTACGAGCAGTACTTC.

CDR3 DNA: TGTGCCAGCAGCCCCAGGGACAACACAGATACGCAGTATTTT. Its translation: CASSPRDNTDTQYF. The rearrangement joins TRBV7-8 to TRBJ2-3; tentative D call: TRBD1 (6 bases). CDR1 SGHVS and CDR2 FQNEAQ come from the germline V gene. V lost 5 bases, J lost 2 bases, and 11 bases lay in between. The CDR3 covers 14 residues. The full variable domain, completed using reference TRBV7-8 and TRBJ2-3, is GAGVSQSPRYKVAKRGQDVALRCDPISGHVSLFWYQQALGQGPEFLTYFQNEAQLDKSGLPSDRFFAERPEGSVSTLKIQRTQQEDSAVYLCASSPRDNTDTQYFGPGTRLTVL.

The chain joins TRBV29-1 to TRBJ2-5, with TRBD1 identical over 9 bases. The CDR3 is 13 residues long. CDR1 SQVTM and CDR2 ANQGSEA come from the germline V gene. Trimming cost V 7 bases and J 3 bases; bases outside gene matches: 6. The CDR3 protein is CSGSGQGKETQYF. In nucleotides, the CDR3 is TGCAGCGGCTCGGGACAGGGTAAAGAGACCCAGTACTTC.

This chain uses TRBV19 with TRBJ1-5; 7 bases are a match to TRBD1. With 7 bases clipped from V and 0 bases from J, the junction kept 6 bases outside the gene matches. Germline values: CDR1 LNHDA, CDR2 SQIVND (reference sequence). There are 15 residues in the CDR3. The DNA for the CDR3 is TGTGCCAGTACTACAGGGGAATATAGCAATCAGCCCCAGCATTTT. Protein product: CASTTGEYSNQPQHF.

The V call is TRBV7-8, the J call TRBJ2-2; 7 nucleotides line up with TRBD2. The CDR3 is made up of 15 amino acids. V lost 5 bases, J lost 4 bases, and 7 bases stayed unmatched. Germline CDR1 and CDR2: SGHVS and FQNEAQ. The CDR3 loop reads CASSAGGSLTGELFF. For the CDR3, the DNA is TGTGCCAGCAGCGCCGGCGGGAGCCTCACCGGGGAGCTGTTTTTT.

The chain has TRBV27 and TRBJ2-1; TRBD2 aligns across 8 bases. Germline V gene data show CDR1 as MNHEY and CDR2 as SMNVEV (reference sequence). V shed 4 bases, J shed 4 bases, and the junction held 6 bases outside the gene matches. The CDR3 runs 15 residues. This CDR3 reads CASSSTSGPYNEQFF. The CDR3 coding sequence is TGTGCCAGCAGTTCCACTAGCGGACCATACAATGAGCAGTTCTTC.

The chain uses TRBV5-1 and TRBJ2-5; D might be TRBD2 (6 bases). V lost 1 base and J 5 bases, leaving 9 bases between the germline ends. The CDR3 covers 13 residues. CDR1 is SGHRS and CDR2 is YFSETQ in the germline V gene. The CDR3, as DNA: TGCGCCAGCAGCTTGTGGGGGGACGAGACCCAGTACTTC. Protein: CASSLWGDETQYF.

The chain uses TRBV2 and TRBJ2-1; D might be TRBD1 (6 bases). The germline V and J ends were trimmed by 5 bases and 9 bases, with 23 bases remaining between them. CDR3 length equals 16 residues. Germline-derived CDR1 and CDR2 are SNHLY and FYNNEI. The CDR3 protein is CASSQTTRQDSGEQFF. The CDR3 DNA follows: TGTGCCAGCAGTCAGACTACCCGACAGGATTCGGGTGAGCAGTTCTTC.

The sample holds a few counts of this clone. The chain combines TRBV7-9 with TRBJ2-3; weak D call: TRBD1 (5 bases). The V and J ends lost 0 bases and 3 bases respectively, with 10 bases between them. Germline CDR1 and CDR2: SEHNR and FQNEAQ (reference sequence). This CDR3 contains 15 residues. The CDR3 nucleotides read TGTGCCAGCAGCTTAGCAAGGGGCCCTACAGATACGCAGTATTTT. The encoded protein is CASSLARGPTDTQYF.

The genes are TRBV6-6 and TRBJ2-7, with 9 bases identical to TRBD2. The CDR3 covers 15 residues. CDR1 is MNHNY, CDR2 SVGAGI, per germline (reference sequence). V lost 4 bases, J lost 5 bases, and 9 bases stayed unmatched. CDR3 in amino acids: CASSFLGREGDEQYV. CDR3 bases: TGTGCCAGCAGTTTCCTCGGGCGGGAGGGTGACGAGCAGTACGTC.